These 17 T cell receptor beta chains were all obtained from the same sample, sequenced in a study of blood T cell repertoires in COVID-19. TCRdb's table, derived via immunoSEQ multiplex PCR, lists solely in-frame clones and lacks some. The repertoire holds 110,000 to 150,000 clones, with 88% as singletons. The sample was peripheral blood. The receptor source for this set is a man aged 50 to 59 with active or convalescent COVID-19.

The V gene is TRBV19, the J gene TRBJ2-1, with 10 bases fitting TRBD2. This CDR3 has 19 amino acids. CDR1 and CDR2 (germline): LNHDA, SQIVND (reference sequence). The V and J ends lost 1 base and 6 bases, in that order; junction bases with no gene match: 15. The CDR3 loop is CASSIVASGRLGLSNEQFF. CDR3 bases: TGTGCCAGTAGTATAGTTGCTAGCGGGAGATTGGGACTTAGCAATGAGCAGTTCTTC.

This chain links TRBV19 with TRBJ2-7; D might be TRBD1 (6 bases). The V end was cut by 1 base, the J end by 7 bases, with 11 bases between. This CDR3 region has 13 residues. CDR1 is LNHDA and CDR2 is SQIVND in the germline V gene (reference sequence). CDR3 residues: CASSIVQGREQYF. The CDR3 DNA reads TGTGCCAGTAGTATAGTGCAGGGGCGGGAGCAGTACTTC.

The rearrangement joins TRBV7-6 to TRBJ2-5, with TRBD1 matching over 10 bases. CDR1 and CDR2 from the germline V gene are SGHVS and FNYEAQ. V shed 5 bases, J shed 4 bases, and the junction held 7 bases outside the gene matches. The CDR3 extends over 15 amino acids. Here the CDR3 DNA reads TGTGCCAGCAGCACCGGGACAGGGGTACCAGAGACCCAGTACTTC. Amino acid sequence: CASSTGTGVPETQYF.

The CDR3 spells CASSPARVGEKLFF. DNA for the CDR3: TGTGCCAGCTCACCAGCCAGGGTCGGTGAAAAACTGTTTTTT. The rearrangement uses TRBV18 and TRBJ1-4; possible D gene TRBD1, 5 bases. Deletions cut 2 bases from V and 7 bases from J, with 11 bases between. Looked up from germline, CDR1 is KGHSH and CDR2 is LQKENI. The CDR3 runs 14 residues.

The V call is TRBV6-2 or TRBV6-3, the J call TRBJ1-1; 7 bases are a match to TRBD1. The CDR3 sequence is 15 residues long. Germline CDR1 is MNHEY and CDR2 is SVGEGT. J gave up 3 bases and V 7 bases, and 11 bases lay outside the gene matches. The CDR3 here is CASTPQQGKYTEAFF. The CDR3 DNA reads TGTGCCAGCACCCCTCAACAGGGGAAGTACACTGAAGCTTTCTTT.

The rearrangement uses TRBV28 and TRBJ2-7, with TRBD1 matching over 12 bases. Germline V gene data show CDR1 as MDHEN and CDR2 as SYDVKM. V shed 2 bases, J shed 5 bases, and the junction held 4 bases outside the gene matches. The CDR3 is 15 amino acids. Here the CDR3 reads CASSLIGTGGHEQYF. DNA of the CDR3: TGTGCCAGCAGTTTAATTGGGACAGGGGGCCACGAGCAGTACTTC.

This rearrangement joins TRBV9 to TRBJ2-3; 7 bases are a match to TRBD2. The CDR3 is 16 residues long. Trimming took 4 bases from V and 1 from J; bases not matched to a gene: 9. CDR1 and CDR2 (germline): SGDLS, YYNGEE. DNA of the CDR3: TGTGCCAGCAGCCTTCATCGGGACTACCGCACAGATACGCAGTATTTT. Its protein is CASSLHRDYRTDTQYF.

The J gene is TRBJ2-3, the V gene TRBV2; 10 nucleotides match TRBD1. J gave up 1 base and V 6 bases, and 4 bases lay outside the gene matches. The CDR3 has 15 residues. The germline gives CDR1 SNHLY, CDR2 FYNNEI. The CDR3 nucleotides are TGTGCCAGCAGGGCCGGGACAGGGGGCACAGATACGCAGTATTTT. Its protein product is CASRAGTGGTDTQYF.

CDR3 nucleotide sequence: TGTGCCAGCAGCTTGGCTAGCGGGAGGGGGGAGCTGTTTTTT. It specifies CASSLASGRGELFF. The chain is built from TRBV7-3 and TRBJ2-2; 11 bases are shared with TRBD2. V lost 3 bases and J lost 8; bases outside the gene matches: 2. The CDR3 is 14 residues long. Germline V lookup: CDR1 SGHTA, CDR2 FQGTGA.

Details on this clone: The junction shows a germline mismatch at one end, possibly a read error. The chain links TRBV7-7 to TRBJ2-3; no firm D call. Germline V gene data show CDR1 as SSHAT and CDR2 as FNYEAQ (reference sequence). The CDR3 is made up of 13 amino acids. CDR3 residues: CASSHGVTDTQYF. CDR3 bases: TGTGCTAGCAGCCACGGAGTGACAGATACGCAGTATTTT.

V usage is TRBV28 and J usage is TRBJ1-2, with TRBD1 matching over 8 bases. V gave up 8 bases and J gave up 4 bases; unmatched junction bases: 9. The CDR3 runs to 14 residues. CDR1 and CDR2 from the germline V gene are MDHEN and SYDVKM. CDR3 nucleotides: TGTGCCAGCCGGGCTTGGACAGGGATCTATGGCTACACCTTC. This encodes CASRAWTGIYGYTF.

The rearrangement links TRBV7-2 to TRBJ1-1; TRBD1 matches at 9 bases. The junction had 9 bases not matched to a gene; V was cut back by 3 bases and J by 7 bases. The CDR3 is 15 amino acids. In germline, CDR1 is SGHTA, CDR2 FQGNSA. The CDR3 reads CASSFRDRVGDEAFF. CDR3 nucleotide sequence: TGTGCCAGCAGCTTCCGGGACAGGGTGGGGGATGAAGCTTTCTTT.

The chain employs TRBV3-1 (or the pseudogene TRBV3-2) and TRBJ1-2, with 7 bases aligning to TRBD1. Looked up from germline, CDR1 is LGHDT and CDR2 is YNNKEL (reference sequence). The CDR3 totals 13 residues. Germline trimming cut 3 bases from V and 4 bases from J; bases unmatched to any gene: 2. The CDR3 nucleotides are TGTGCCAGCAGCCAGACAGGGTCCTATGGCTACACCTTC. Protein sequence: CASSQTGSYGYTF.

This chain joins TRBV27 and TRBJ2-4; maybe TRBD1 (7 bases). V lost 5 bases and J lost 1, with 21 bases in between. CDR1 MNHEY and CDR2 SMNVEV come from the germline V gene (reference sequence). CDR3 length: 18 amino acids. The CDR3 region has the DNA TGTGCCAGCAGTGGTCCCCGGAGGGGGCCTTTTGCCAAAAACATTCAGTACTTC. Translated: CASSGPRRGPFAKNIQYF.

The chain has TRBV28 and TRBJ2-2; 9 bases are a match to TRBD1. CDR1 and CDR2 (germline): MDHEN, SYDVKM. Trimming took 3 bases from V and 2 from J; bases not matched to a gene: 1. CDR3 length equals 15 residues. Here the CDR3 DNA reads TGTGCCAGCAGTTTTACAGGGGGCAACACCGGGGAGCTGTTTTTT. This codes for CASSFTGGNTGELFF. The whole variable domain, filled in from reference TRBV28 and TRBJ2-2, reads DVKVTQSSRYLVKRTGEKVFLECVQDMDHENMFWYRQDPGLGLRLIYFSYDVKMKEKGDIPEGYSVSREKKERFSLILESASTNQTSMYLCASSFTGGNTGELFFGEGSRLTVL.

CDR3 in amino acids: CASSPQGKETQYF. CDR3 bases: TGTGCCAGCAGTCCTCAGGGGAAAGAGACCCAGTACTTC. This chain joins TRBV27 and TRBJ2-5; D perhaps matches TRBD1 (6 bases). Per the germline V gene, CDR1 is MNHEY and CDR2 is SMNVEV (reference sequence). V was pared by 5 bases and J by 3 bases, with 10 bases between. The CDR3 runs to 13 residues.

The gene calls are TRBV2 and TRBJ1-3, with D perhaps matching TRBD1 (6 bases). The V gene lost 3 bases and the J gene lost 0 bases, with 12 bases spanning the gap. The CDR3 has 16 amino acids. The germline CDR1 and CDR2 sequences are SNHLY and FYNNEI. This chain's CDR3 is CASSDRGRGSGNTIYF. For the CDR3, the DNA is TGTGCCAGCAGTGACCGCGGCAGGGGCTCTGGAAACACCATATATTTT.